The clone carrying this TCR beta chain came up once. Its antigen remains unidentified. The sample belongs to a study of cytomegalovirus exposure and HLA in healthy donors. The study, taken as a whole, reports: Later analysis indicated greater clonal expansion among HLA-associated TCR beta chains than among equally common other chains. Versus the roughly 700-donor mean, an Asian-associated ancestry cluster reportedly showed fewer N-insertions in a later analysis.

Vbeta (60) and Jbeta (13) primers were used in the PCR. Clones were sequenced by immunoSEQ multiplex PCR, and TCRdb holds only the in-frame ones, with some missing. The table has 100,000 to 150,000 clones, roughly 80% seen once. J was trimmed by 6 bases and V by 3 bases; bases with no gene match: 7. The CDR3 consists of 13 residues. Per germline, CDR1 GTSNPN and CDR2 SVGIG (reference sequence). The sequence derives from a man between 18 and 29 years old in good health and CMV-seropositive. V and J are TRBV30 and TRBJ2-7, with 8 bases matching TRBD1. The sequencing input was PBMCs. CDR3 DNA: TGTGCCTGGAGCCCTAAAACAGGGGGCGAGCAGTACTTC. This sequence encodes CAWSPKTGGEQYF.